This T cell receptor beta chain derives from a study of blood T cell repertoires in COVID-19. In the study overall: The samples span acute and convalescent COVID-19 from the United States, Italy and Spain. T cells, B-cell-depleted T cells, or PBMCs provided the cDNA or gDNA that served as material.

Patients in Seattle were enrolled during active infection, then followed longitudinally. This clone has more than one count but fewer than ten. Libraries were prepared by immunoSEQ multiplex PCR; TCRdb keeps only in-frame clonotypes and omits some of them. The data show a few hundred thousand clones, over 75% seen once. The specimen sequenced was peripheral blood. The sequence came from a woman in her seventies with COVID-19, enrolled during active disease.

CDR3 residues: CASSQAAGGSSYEQYF. CDR3 DNA sequence: TGCGCCAGCAGCCAAGCGGCGGGAGGGAGCTCCTACGAGCAGTACTTC. The genes are TRBV4-1 and TRBJ2-7, with 9 bases that match TRBD2. After removal of 1 base from V and 0 bases from J, the junction contained 4 bases not matched to a gene. In germline, CDR1 is MGHRA, CDR2 YSYEKL. This CDR3 region has 16 residues.